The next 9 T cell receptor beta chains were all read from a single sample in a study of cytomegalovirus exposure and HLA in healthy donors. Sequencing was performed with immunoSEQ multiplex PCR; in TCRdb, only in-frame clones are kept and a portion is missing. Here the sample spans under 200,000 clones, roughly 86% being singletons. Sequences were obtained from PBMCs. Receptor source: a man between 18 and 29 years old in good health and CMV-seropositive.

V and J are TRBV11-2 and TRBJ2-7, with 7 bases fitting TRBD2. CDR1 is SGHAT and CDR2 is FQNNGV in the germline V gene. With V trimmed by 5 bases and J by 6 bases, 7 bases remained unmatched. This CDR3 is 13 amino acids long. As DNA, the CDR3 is TGTGCCAGCAGCAGGACCCGGGAGGCCGAGCAGTACTTC. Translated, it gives CASSRTREAEQYF.

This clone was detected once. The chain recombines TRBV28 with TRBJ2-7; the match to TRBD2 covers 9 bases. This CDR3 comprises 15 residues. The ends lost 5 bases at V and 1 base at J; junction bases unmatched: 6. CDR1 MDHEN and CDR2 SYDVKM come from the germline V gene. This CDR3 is CASSLTSGRSYEQYF. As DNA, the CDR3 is TGTGCCAGCAGTCTGACTAGCGGACGATCCTACGAGCAGTACTTC.

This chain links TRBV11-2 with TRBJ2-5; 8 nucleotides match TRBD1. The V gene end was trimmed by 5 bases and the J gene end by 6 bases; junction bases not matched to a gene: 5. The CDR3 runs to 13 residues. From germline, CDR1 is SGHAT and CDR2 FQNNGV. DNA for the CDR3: TGTGCCAGCAGCATCAGGACAGGGCAGACCCAGTACTTC. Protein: CASSIRTGQTQYF.

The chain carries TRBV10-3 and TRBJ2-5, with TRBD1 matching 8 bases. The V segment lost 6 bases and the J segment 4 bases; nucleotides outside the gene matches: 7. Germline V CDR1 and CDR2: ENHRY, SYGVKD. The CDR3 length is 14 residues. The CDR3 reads CAIRPDRGGETQYF. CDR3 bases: TGTGCCATCAGGCCAGACAGGGGAGGAGAGACCCAGTACTTC.

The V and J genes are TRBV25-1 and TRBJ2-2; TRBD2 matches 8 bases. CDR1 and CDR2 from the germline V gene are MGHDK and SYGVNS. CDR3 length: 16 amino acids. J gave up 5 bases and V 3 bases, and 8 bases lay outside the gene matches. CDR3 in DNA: TGTGCCAGCAGTGAGGGTCTAGCGGGCCATACCGGGGAGCTGTTTTTT. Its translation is CASSEGLAGHTGELFF.

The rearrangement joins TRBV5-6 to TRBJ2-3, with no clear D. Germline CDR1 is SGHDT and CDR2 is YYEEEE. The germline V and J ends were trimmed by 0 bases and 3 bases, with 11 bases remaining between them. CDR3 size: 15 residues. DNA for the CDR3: TGTGCCAGCAGCTTGGGTCCCAGTTCAACAGATACGCAGTATTTT. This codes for CASSLGPSSTDTQYF. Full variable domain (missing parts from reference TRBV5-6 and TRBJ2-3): DAGVTQSPTHLIKTRGQQVTLRCSPKSGHDTVSWYQQALGQGPQFIFQYYEEEERQRGNFPDRFSGHQFPNYSSELNVNALLLGDSALYLCASSLGPSSTDTQYFGPGTRLTVL.

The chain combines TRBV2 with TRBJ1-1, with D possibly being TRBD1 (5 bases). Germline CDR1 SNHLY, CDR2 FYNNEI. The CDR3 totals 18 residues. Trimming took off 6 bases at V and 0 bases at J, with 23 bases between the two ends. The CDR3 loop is CASRKTTETLIMNTEAFF. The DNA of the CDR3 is TGTGCCAGCAGGAAAACGACAGAGACCTTAATAATGAACACTGAAGCTTTCTTT.

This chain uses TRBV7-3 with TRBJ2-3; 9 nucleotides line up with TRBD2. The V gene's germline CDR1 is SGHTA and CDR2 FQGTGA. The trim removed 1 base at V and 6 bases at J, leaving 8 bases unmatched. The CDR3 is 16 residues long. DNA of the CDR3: TGTGCCAGCAGCTTAAATGGCCTAGCGGGAACTGATACGCAGTATTTT. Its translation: CASSLNGLAGTDTQYF.

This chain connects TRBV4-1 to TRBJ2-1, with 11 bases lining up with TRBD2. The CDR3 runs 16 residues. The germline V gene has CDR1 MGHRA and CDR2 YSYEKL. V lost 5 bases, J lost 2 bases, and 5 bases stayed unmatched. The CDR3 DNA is TGCGCCAGCAGCAAAACGGGACTAGCGGCCTACAATGAGCAGTTCTTC. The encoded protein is CASSKTGLAAYNEQFF.